These T cell receptor beta chains were read from a single sample in a study of CD8 T cells in Susac syndrome. One entry per CDR3 protein, called by TCRdb with MiXCR from the immunoSEQ multiplex PCR reads. Of approximately 120,000 distinct CDR3 sequences listed, around 95% are singletons. Sequenced: CD4+ T cells from PBMCs. These receptors were taken from a human donor in good health. Each CDR3 is given with its conserved first and last residue. Each record gives: clone size, CDR3 length, D gene, J gene, V gene, CDR3 protein, CDR3 DNA. D genes are given only for firm matches. Size tells how often a clone was seen (once, few, many) or the class of an expanded clone, and some rows leave it out.

clone size: .
CDR3 length: 16
D gene: .
J gene: TRBJ2-6
V gene: TRBV6-1
CDR3 protein: CATRLGGLTGANVLTF
CDR3 DNA: TGTGCCACCAGACTTGGTGGTTTGACTGGGGCCAACGTCCTGACTTTC

clone size: once
CDR3 length: 15
D gene: TRBD1
J gene: TRBJ1-5
V gene: TRBV20-1
CDR3 protein: CSARSPGAGGKPQHF
CDR3 DNA: TGCAGTGCTAGATCACCCGGGGCAGGGGGTAAGCCCCAGCATTTT

clone size: .
CDR3 length: 13
D gene: TRBD2
J gene: TRBJ2-3
V gene: TRBV29-1
CDR3 protein: CSVEEGGADTQYF
CDR3 DNA: TGCAGCGTTGAAGAGGGGGGGGCAGATACGCAGTATTTT

clone size: .
CDR3 length: 16
D gene: TRBD1
J gene: TRBJ1-2
V gene: TRBV14
CDR3 protein: CASSQDRGTGKGGYTF
CDR3 DNA: TGTGCCAGCAGCCAAGATCGAGGGACAGGCAAAGGGGGCTACACCTTC

clone size: .
CDR3 length: 15
D gene: TRBD1
J gene: TRBJ1-5
V gene: TRBV30
CDR3 protein: CAWSVLGTGNQPQHF
CDR3 DNA: TGTGCCTGGAGTGTACTAGGGACAGGCAATCAGCCCCAGCATTTT

clone size: .
CDR3 length: 15
D gene: .
J gene: TRBJ1-2
V gene: TRBV19
CDR3 protein: CASDPGRNLHYGYTF
CDR3 DNA: TGTGCCAGTGATCCGGGGCGCAATTTACACTATGGCTACACCTTC

clone size: once
CDR3 length: 14
D gene: .
J gene: TRBJ1-1
V gene: TRBV29-1
CDR3 protein: CSVVPFQVNTEAFF
CDR3 DNA: TGCAGCGTCGTCCCATTCCAAGTGAACACTGAAGCTTTCTTT

clone size: .
CDR3 length: 11
D gene: .
J gene: TRBJ2-7
V gene: TRBV2
CDR3 protein: CASNQQSEQYF
CDR3 DNA: TGTGCCAGCAACCAACAGTCCGAGCAGTACTTC

clone size: .
CDR3 length: 14
D gene: .
J gene: TRBJ1-4
V gene: TRBV12-3/TRBV12-4
CDR3 protein: CASSSTGTREKLFF
CDR3 DNA: TGTGCCAGCAGTTCCACAGGGACGCGTGAAAAACTGTTTTTT

clone size: .
CDR3 length: 14
D gene: TRBD1
J gene: TRBJ2-7
V gene: TRBV7-9
CDR3 protein: CASSLEIRGYEQYF
CDR3 DNA: TGTGCCAGCAGCTTAGAGATCAGGGGGTACGAGCAGTACTTC

clone size: .
CDR3 length: 12
D gene: .
J gene: TRBJ2-7
V gene: TRBV18
CDR3 protein: CASSPQAYEQYF
CDR3 DNA: TGTGCCAGCTCACCGCAAGCCTACGAGCAGTACTTC

clone size: .
CDR3 length: 14
D gene: .
J gene: TRBJ1-1
V gene: TRBV30
CDR3 protein: CAWSGGLKNTEAFF
CDR3 DNA: TGTGCCTGGAGTGGTGGACTGAAGAACACTGAAGCTTTCTTT

clone size: .
CDR3 length: 15
D gene: TRBD1
J gene: TRBJ1-1
V gene: TRBV7-2
CDR3 protein: CASSARQGVGTEAFF
CDR3 DNA: TGTGCCAGCAGCGCCAGACAGGGGGTTGGCACTGAAGCTTTCTTT

clone size: .
CDR3 length: 12
D gene: TRBD1
J gene: TRBJ2-7
V gene: TRBV20-1
CDR3 protein: CSASQGADEQYF
CDR3 DNA: TGCAGTGCTAGCCAGGGGGCCGACGAGCAGTACTTC

clone size: .
CDR3 length: 15
D gene: TRBD2
J gene: TRBJ2-1
V gene: TRBV5-4
CDR3 protein: CASSLGRGRDTEQFF
CDR3 DNA: TGTGCCAGCAGCTTGGGTCGCGGGAGGGACACTGAGCAGTTCTTC

clone size: .
CDR3 length: 15
D gene: TRBD1
J gene: TRBJ1-2
V gene: TRBV20-1
CDR3 protein: CSATRDSGIFNGYTF
CDR3 DNA: TGCAGTGCTACCCGGGACAGTGGGATCTTCAATGGCTACACCTTC

clone size: .
CDR3 length: 17
D gene: TRBD2
J gene: TRBJ2-7
V gene: TRBV14
CDR3 protein: CASSQRKPGGGNYEQYF
CDR3 DNA: TGTGCCAGCAGCCAACGAAAACCTGGGGGAGGGAACTACGAGCAGTACTTC

clone size: .
CDR3 length: 16
D gene: TRBD2
J gene: TRBJ2-2
V gene: TRBV3-1
CDR3 protein: CASSQVPRERAGELFF
CDR3 DNA: TGTGCCAGCAGCCAAGTCCCGCGGGAGAGGGCCGGGGAGCTGTTTTTT

clone size: .
CDR3 length: 15
D gene: TRBD1
J gene: TRBJ2-2
V gene: TRBV6-2/TRBV6-3
CDR3 protein: CASSQPGTGYRELFF
CDR3 DNA: TGTGCCAGCAGCCAACCCGGGACAGGGTACCGGGAGCTGTTTTTT

clone size: .
CDR3 length: 15
D gene: TRBD1
J gene: TRBJ1-5
V gene: TRBV19
CDR3 protein: CASSSQGAGNQPQHF
CDR3 DNA: TGTGCCAGTAGTTCACAGGGGGCAGGCAATCAGCCCCAGCATTTT

clone size: .
CDR3 length: 14
D gene: TRBD1
J gene: TRBJ2-7
V gene: TRBV10-3
CDR3 protein: CAINTGQGLHEQYF
CDR3 DNA: TGTGCCATCAATACGGGACAGGGGCTCCACGAGCAGTACTTC

clone size: .
CDR3 length: 14
D gene: TRBD1
J gene: TRBJ2-2
V gene: TRBV29-1
CDR3 protein: CSVEGRGHTGELFF
CDR3 DNA: TGCAGCGTTGAGGGCAGGGGGCACACCGGGGAGCTGTTTTTT

clone size: .
CDR3 length: 15
D gene: TRBD1
J gene: TRBJ2-2
V gene: TRBV24-1
CDR3 protein: CATEDRNTNTGELFF
CDR3 DNA: TGTGCCACCGAGGACAGGAACACGAACACCGGGGAGCTGTTTTTT

clone size: once
CDR3 length: 18
D gene: TRBD1
J gene: TRBJ1-6
V gene: TRBV6-4
CDR3 protein: CASSDSIRGEGQNSPLHF
CDR3 DNA: TGTGCCAGCAGTGACTCGATACGGGGTGAGGGACAGAATTCACCCCTCCACTTT

clone size: .
CDR3 length: 14
D gene: TRBD2
J gene: TRBJ2-1
V gene: TRBV5-1
CDR3 protein: CASSLGPSGVEQFF
CDR3 DNA: TGCGCCAGCAGCTTGGGGCCTAGCGGGGTAGAGCAGTTCTTC

clone size: .
CDR3 length: 13
D gene: TRBD1
J gene: TRBJ2-5
V gene: TRBV24-1
CDR3 protein: CATSVPGGETQYF
CDR3 DNA: TGTGCCACCAGTGTCCCAGGGGGAGAGACCCAGTACTTC

clone size: .
CDR3 length: 17
D gene: .
J gene: TRBJ2-7
V gene: TRBV6-5
CDR3 protein: CASSLIESQLSSYEQYF
CDR3 DNA: TGTGCCAGCAGTCTAATAGAGTCACAGCTGAGCTCCTACGAGCAGTACTTC

clone size: .
CDR3 length: 17
D gene: TRBD2
J gene: TRBJ2-7
V gene: TRBV7-2
CDR3 protein: CASSLAGTSGSPYEQYF
CDR3 DNA: TGTGCCAGCAGCTTAGCGGGAACTAGCGGGAGCCCCTACGAGCAGTACTTC

clone size: .
CDR3 length: 13
D gene: TRBD2
J gene: TRBJ2-7
V gene: TRBV5-1
CDR3 protein: CASSLGLAEEQYF
CDR3 DNA: TGCGCCAGCAGCTTGGGACTAGCTGAAGAGCAGTACTTC

clone size: .
CDR3 length: 14
D gene: TRBD2
J gene: TRBJ2-7
V gene: TRBV20-1
CDR3 protein: CSARMSGSFHEQYF
CDR3 DNA: TGCAGTGCTAGAATGAGCGGGAGCTTTCACGAGCAGTACTTC

clone size: .
CDR3 length: 15
D gene: TRBD1
J gene: TRBJ1-4
V gene: TRBV28
CDR3 protein: CASSLSRTGGVKLFF
CDR3 DNA: TGTGCCAGCAGTTTATCAAGGACAGGGGGCGTAAAACTGTTTTTT

clone size: .
CDR3 length: 15
D gene: TRBD2
J gene: TRBJ2-7
V gene: TRBV5-1
CDR3 protein: CASSPTAGGFYEQYF
CDR3 DNA: TGCGCCAGCAGCCCCACAGCGGGGGGATTCTACGAGCAGTACTTC

clone size: .
CDR3 length: 11
D gene: .
J gene: TRBJ1-1
V gene: TRBV29-1
CDR3 protein: CSVAETREAFF
CDR3 DNA: TGCAGCGTTGCCGAGACACGAGAAGCTTTCTTT

clone size: .
CDR3 length: 13
D gene: .
J gene: TRBJ1-1
V gene: TRBV29-1
CDR3 protein: CNAGGGGDTEAFF
CDR3 DNA: TGCAACGCCGGGGGAGGGGGTGACACTGAAGCTTTCTTT

clone size: .
CDR3 length: 14
D gene: .
J gene: TRBJ2-5
V gene: TRBV27
CDR3 protein: CASSPWQGQETQYF
CDR3 DNA: TGTGCCAGCAGCCCCTGGCAGGGGCAAGAGACCCAGTACTTC

clone size: .
CDR3 length: 18
D gene: .
J gene: TRBJ2-6
V gene: TRBV4-3
CDR3 protein: CASSQVFLDLGGDNVLTF
CDR3 DNA: TGCGCCAGCAGCCAAGTCTTCCTGGACCTGGGGGGTGACAACGTCCTGACTTTC

clone size: .
CDR3 length: 16
D gene: .
J gene: TRBJ2-4
V gene: TRBV9
CDR3 protein: CASSVDVRESKNIQYF
CDR3 DNA: TGTGCCAGCAGCGTAGATGTCAGGGAGAGCAAAAACATTCAGTACTTC

clone size: .
CDR3 length: 14
D gene: .
J gene: TRBJ2-3
V gene: TRBV12-3/TRBV12-4
CDR3 protein: CASSLGGLRDTQYF
CDR3 DNA: TGTGCCAGCAGTTTAGGGGGACTTCGGGATACGCAGTATTTT

clone size: once
CDR3 length: 16
D gene: .
J gene: TRBJ2-7
V gene: TRBV3-1
CDR3 protein: CASSHDGTHFSYEQYF
CDR3 DNA: TGTGCCAGCAGCCACGACGGGACTCACTTCTCCTACGAGCAGTACTTC

clone size: .
CDR3 length: 14
D gene: .
J gene: TRBJ2-1
V gene: TRBV6-4
CDR3 protein: CASSDSILTGYRFF
CDR3 DNA: TGTGCCAGCAGTGACTCGATTCTTACGGGGTACCGGTTCTTC

clone size: .
CDR3 length: 14
D gene: .
J gene: TRBJ2-5
V gene: TRBV6-6
CDR3 protein: CASSSGLPAETQYF
CDR3 DNA: TGTGCCAGCAGCTCGGGACTTCCGGCTGAGACCCAGTACTTC

clone size: .
CDR3 length: 16
D gene: .
J gene: TRBJ1-5
V gene: TRBV6-4
CDR3 protein: CASSDRIIDSNQPQHF
CDR3 DNA: TGTGCCAGCAGTGACAGGATCATCGATAGCAATCAGCCCCAGCATTTT

clone size: .
CDR3 length: 14
D gene: TRBD1
J gene: TRBJ2-3
V gene: TRBV18
CDR3 protein: CASSGTGSTDTQYF
CDR3 DNA: TGTGCCAGCTCCGGGACAGGTAGCACAGATACGCAGTATTTT

clone size: .
CDR3 length: 18
D gene: TRBD1
J gene: TRBJ1-1
V gene: TRBV7-6
CDR3 protein: CASSLRWLTGDWDTEAFF
CDR3 DNA: TGTGCCAGCAGCTTAAGGTGGTTGACAGGGGATTGGGACACTGAAGCTTTCTTT

clone size: .
CDR3 length: 17
D gene: .
J gene: TRBJ2-4
V gene: TRBV6-1
CDR3 protein: CASSPDGVDLAKNIQYF
CDR3 DNA: TGTGCCAGCAGTCCGGACGGCGTTGACCTAGCCAAAAACATTCAGTACTTC

clone size: .
CDR3 length: 15
D gene: .
J gene: TRBJ2-6
V gene: TRBV4-1
CDR3 protein: CASSKEGAGANVLTF
CDR3 DNA: TGCGCCAGCAGCAAGGAAGGGGCTGGGGCCAACGTCCTGACTTTC

clone size: .
CDR3 length: 17
D gene: .
J gene: TRBJ2-2
V gene: TRBV11-3
CDR3 protein: CASSLAFLGGGTGELFF
CDR3 DNA: TGTGCCAGCAGCTTAGCCTTCCTCGGAGGGGGGACCGGGGAGCTGTTTTTT